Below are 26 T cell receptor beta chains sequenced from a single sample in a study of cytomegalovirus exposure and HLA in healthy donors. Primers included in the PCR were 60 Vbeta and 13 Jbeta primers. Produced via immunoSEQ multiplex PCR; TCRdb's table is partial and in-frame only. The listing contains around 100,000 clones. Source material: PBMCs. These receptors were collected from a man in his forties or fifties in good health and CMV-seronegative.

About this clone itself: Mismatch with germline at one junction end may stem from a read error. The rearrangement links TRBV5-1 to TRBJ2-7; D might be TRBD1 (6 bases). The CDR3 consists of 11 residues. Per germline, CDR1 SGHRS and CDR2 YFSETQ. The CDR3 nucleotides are TGCGCCAGCAGCGTCACCGGGACATGGGAGTTC. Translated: CASSVTGTWEF.

CDR3: CASTTWTGQETQYF. The DNA of the CDR3 is TGTGCCAGCACCACTTGGACAGGGCAAGAGACCCAGTACTTC. This chain joins TRBV5-6 and TRBJ2-5; 8 nucleotides line up with TRBD1. Germline CDR1 and CDR2: SGHDT and YYEEEE. The CDR3 is 14 residues long. V was pared by 6 bases and J by 2 bases, with 6 bases of the junction left unmatched.

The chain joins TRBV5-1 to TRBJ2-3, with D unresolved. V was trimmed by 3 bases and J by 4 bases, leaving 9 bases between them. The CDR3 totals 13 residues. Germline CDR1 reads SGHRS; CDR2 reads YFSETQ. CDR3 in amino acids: CASSWKEADTQYF. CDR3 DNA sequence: TGCGCCAGCAGCTGGAAAGAGGCAGATACGCAGTATTTT.

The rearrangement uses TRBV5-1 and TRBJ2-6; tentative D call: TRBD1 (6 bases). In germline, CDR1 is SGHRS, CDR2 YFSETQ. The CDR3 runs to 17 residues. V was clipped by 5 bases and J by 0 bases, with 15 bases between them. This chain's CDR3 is CASSFAGVSSGANVLTF. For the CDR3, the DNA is TGCGCCAGCAGTTTTGCAGGGGTGAGCTCTGGGGCCAACGTCCTGACTTTC.

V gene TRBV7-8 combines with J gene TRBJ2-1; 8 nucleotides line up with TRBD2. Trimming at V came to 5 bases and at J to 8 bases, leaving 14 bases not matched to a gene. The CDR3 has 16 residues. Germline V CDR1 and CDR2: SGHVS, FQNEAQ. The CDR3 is CASSRGGASGRDEQFF. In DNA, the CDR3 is TGTGCCAGCAGCCGGGGGGGGGCTAGCGGGCGGGATGAGCAGTTCTTC.

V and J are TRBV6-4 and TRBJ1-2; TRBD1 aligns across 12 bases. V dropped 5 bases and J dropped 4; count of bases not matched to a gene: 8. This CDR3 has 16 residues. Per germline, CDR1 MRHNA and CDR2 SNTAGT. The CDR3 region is CASSPGQGALGYGYTF. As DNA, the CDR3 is TGTGCCAGCAGTCCGGGACAGGGGGCTTTGGGCTATGGCTACACCTTC.

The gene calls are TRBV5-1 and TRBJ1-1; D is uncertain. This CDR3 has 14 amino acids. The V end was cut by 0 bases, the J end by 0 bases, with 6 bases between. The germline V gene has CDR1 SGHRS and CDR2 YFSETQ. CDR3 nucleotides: TGCGCCAGCAGCTTGGACAGTATGAACACTGAAGCTTTCTTT. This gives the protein CASSLDSMNTEAFF.

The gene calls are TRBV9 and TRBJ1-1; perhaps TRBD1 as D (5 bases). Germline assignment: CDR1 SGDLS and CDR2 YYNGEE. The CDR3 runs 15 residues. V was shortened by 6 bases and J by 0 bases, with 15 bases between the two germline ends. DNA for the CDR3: TGTGCCAGCACCGGGGGACCGGGATTGAACACTGAAGCTTTCTTT. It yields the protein CASTGGPGLNTEAFF.

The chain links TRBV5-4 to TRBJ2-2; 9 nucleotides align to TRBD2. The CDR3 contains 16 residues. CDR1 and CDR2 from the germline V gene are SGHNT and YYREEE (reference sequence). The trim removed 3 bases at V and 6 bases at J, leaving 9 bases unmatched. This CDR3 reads CASSSQTSGAPGELFF. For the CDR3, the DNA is TGTGCCAGCAGCTCGCAGACTAGCGGCGCCCCCGGGGAGCTGTTTTTT.

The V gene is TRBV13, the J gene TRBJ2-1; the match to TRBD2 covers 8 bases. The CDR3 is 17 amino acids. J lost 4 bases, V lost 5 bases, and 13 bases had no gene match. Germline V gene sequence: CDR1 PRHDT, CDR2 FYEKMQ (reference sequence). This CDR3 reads CASSRSSPRGRYNEQFF. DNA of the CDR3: TGTGCCAGCAGCCGGTCGTCGCCGCGCGGGAGGTACAATGAGCAGTTCTTC.

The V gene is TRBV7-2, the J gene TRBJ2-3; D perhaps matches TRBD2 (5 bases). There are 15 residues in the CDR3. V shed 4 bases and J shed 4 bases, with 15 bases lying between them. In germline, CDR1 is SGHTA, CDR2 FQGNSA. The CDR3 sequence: CASSSTIPGADTQYF. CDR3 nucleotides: TGTGCCAGCAGCTCTACAATCCCCGGGGCAGATACGCAGTATTTT.

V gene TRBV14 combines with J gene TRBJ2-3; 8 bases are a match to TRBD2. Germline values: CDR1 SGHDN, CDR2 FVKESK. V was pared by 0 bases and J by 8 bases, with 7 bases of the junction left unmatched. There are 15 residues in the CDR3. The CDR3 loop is CASSQEGIAGFTQYF. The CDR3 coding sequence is TGTGCCAGCAGCCAAGAGGGAATAGCGGGGTTTACGCAGTATTTT.

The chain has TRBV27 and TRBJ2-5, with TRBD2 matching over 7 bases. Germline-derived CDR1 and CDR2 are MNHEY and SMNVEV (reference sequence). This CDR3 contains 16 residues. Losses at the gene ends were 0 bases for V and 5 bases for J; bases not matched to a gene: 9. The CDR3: CASSLSGGRAGETQYF. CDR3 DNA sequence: TGTGCCAGCAGTTTATCCGGTGGGAGGGCCGGGGAGACCCAGTACTTC.

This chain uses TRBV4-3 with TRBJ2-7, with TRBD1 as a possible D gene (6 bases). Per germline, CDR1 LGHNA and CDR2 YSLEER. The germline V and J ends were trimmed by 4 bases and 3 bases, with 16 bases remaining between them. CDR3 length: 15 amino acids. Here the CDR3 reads CASSPYRDIDYEQYF. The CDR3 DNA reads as TGCGCCAGCAGCCCTTACCGGGACATTGACTACGAGCAGTACTTC.

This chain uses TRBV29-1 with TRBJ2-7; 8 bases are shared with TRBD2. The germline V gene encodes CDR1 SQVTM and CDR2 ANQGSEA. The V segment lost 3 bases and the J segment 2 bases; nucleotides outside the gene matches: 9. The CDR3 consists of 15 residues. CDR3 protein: CSVDGLAGAPYEQYF. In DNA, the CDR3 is TGCAGCGTTGATGGACTAGCTGGTGCACCCTACGAGCAGTACTTC.

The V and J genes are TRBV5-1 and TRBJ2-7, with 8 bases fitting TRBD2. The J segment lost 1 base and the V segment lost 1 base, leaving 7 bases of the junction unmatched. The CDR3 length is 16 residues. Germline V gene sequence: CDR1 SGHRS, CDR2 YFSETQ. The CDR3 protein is CASSLRGGGISYEQYF. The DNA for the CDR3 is TGCGCCAGCAGCTTGAGGGGCGGGGGGATATCCTACGAGCAGTACTTC.

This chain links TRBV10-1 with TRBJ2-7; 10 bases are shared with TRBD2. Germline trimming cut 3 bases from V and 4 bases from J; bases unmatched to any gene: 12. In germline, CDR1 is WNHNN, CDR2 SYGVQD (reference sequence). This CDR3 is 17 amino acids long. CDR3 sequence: CASSELGLAAIYYEQYF. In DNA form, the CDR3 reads TGCGCCAGCAGTGAACTCGGACTAGCGGCGATTTATTACGAGCAGTACTTC.

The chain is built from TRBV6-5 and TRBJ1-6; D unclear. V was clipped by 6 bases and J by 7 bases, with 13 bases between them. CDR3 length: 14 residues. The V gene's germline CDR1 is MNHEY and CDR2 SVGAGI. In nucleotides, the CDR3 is TGTGCCAGCAGACCTGGACTACGGAATTCACCCCTCCACTTT. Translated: CASRPGLRNSPLHF.

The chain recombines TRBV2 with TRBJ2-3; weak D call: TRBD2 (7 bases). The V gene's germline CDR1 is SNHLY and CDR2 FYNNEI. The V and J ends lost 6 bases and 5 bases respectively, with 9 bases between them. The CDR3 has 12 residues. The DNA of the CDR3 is TGTGCCAGCAGGCGGGGGCAAGATACGCAGTATTTT. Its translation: CASRRGQDTQYF.

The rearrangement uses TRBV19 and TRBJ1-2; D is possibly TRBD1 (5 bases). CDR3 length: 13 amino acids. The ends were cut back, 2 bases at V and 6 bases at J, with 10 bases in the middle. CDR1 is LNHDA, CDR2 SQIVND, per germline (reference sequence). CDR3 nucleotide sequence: TGTGCCAGTAGTATATCAGGGAACAATGGCTACACCTTC. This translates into CASSISGNNGYTF.

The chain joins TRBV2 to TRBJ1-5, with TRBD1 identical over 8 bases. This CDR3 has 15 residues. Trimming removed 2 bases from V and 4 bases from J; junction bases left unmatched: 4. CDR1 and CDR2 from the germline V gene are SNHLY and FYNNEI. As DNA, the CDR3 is TGTGCCAGCAGTGAAAGGACAGGGAGTAATCAGCCCCAGCATTTT. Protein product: CASSERTGSNQPQHF.

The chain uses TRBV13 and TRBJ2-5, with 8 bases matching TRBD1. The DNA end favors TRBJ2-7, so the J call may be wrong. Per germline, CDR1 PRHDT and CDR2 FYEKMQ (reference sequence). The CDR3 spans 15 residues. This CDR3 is CASSWPGQDFDEQYF. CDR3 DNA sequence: TGTGCCAGCAGCTGGCCGGGACAGGATTTCGACGAGCAGTACTTC.

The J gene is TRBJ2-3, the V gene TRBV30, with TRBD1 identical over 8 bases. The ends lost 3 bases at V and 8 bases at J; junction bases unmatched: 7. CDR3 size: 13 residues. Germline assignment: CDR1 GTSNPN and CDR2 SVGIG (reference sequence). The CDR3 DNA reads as TGTGCCTGGAGCGCCGGGACAGGTGGTACGCAGTATTTT. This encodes CAWSAGTGGTQYF.

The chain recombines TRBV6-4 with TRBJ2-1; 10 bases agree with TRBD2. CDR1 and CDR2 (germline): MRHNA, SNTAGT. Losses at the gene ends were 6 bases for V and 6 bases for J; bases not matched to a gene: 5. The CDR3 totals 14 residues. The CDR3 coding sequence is TGTGCCAGCAGGAGGAGCGGGAGGGCCAATGAGCAGTTCTTC. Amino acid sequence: CASRRSGRANEQFF.

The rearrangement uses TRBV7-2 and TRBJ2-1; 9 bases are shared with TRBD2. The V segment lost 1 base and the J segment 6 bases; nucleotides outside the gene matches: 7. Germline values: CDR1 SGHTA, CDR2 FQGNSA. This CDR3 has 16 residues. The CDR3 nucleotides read TGTGCCAGCAGCTTAGACGGCGGGGGGGCCGGCAATGAGCAGTTCTTC. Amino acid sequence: CASSLDGGGAGNEQFF.

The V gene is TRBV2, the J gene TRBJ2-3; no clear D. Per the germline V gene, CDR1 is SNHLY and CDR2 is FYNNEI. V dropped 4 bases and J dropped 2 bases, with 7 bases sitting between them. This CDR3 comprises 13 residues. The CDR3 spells CASSVDFTDTQYF. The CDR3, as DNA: TGTGCCAGCAGTGTTGACTTCACAGATACGCAGTATTTT.